The sequence of this T cell receptor (beta chain) was determined in a study of cytomegalovirus exposure and HLA in healthy donors (TCRdb year 2017). With respect to the entire study: According to an earlier analysis of a few hundred of the donors, about 180 million T cells yielded 117 million unique TCR beta sequences and about 300 Gb of sequence data. Approximately 300 gigabases of sequencing data and tens of millions of unique TCR sequences were included in an early release covering roughly 600 HLA-typed donors. The genetic ancestry cluster associated with self-reported Caucasian donors included 81% of the roughly 390 genotyped donors. The study aimed to test whether cataloging public T cell receptors could reveal signatures of past pathogen exposure. The study used immunosequencing to profile the T cell repertoires of around 600 subjects and linked those repertoires to cytomegalovirus serostatus. Along with the approximately 670-subject first cohort, a separate validation cohort of over a hundred different subjects was used. To predict cytomegalovirus infection status, the study combined high-throughput TCR immunosequencing, statistical association of individual TCRs with disease status, and machine learning. A later analysis re-analyzed previously published TCR beta repertoires from 666 donors and added high-resolution HLA genotyping to study TCR occurrence patterns. In the later analysis, no new phenotypic data were used to find candidate immune exposures; instead, reliance was placed on TCR beta sequences and their occurrence across donors. An earlier analysis of some 500 of the donors applied high-throughput TCR beta sequencing to assess whether each TCR beta V gene segment acted as functional or pseudogenic. Alongside the repertoire data, information on donor age, sex, ethnicity and CMV serostatus was compiled. In a later genetic analysis, genome-wide SNP genotypes for about three fifths of the roughly 670 donors were used, and that subset was treated as a discovery cohort. All discovery cohort repertoires had been generated using a single sequencing platform. HLA typing included class I and class II loci at four-digit resolution. Typing coverage varied by locus: about 629-630 donors for A, B, C, DRB1 and DQB1; 500 to 550 for DQA1; 600 to 610 for DPA1; roughly 450 for DPB1. Because of strong linkage in the cohort, 5 or 6 DR-DQ haplotypes were treated as single units for association and clustering. Across some 400 genotyped donors of the cohort, an average of roughly 250,000 unique TCR beta nucleotide sequences per donor were sequenced, and around 19% of those sequences were non-productive. On the study overall, not on this receptor specifically: Most TCR sequences were observed very rarely across donors, whereas some public TCRs were present in many individuals. A later analysis found that most CMV-associated TCR beta chains appeared HLA-restricted, with HLA associations seemingly driven largely by CMV exposure. A further reported finding was that TCR beta sequences accurately predicted the HLA-A and HLA-B alleles for most subjects in the first cohort. The 87-base-pair reads could not distinguish some IMGT-functional V segments, including TRBV6-2 and TRBV6-3, so those segments were excluded. Linkage disequilibrium might explain the correlated functional status among segregating V segments, but an unknown experimental factor could not be ruled out. Because some donors lacked HLA typing at each locus, the association tests relied only on the typed subset. A later analysis found that TCR association rates varied across HLA loci, with DRB1 alleles showing the most associated TCRs and HLA-C alleles the fewest. According to a later analysis, parvovirus B19, influenza, CMV and Epstein-Barr virus appeared linked to several top co-occurrence clusters. A cluster of highly shared sequence variants was judged likely to be a technical artifact of the sequencing pipeline. For the cohort, immune exposure information was limited to CMV serostatus. The classifier was reported to diagnose cytomegalovirus status with high specificity and sensitivity in both the original and validation cohorts. This cohort had only TCR beta chains sequenced, and the lack of alpha or paired-chain data limited which features could be detected. In a later analysis, HLA-associated TCR beta chains were found to be more clonally expanded and to have lower generation probabilities than equally common non-associated chains. Specific HLA alleles were associated with 16,951 TCR beta sequences at a false discovery rate of 0.05 in a later analysis. A later genetic analysis associated a missense DCLRE1C variant with V-gene and J-gene trimming of TCR beta chains, and an independent cohort replicated the association. Three of the identified cytomegalovirus-associated TCR beta chains were confirmed in vitro to be specific for cytomegalovirus antigens. Broadly in line with IMGT annotations, most TCR beta V segments showed up in productive rearrangements about 87% or about 30% of the time in an earlier analysis of roughly 590 of the donors. When HLA alleles, especially DR and DQ, strongly co-occurred, attributing TCR associations to individual alleles was difficult. In a later genetic analysis, fewer N-insertions in productive TCRs were reported among donors in an Asian-associated ancestry cluster than the approximately 670-donor mean. According to the authors, the approach could potentially be generalized to other disease states and immunological phenotypes. Roughly uniform sequencing depth across donors was assumed in presence/absence analyses, although this assumption may not hold. Because counts were too low, some 16 rarely observed V segments, including chromosome 9 orphons, were excluded from the earlier analysis of roughly 580 of the donors. A total of about 150 TCR beta chains were listed by the study as associated with cytomegalovirus.

With regard to this clone: Its antigen target is currently unknown. No clone much larger than this one lies a single base away; base qualities are absent.

The library was obtained by the immunoSEQ multiplex PCR assay. A mixture of 60 forward primers for TCR Vbeta segments and 13 reverse primers for TCR Jbeta segments was used in the multiplex PCR. Amplification of the CDR3 region of rearranged TCR beta genes was performed with a multiplex PCR assay on genomic DNA. Amplified TCR beta libraries were sequenced as 87-base-pair reads on the Illumina HiSeq System. As for how the authors treated the data: Across the 500 to 750 repertoires, a later analysis counted tens of millions of unique TCR beta chains, approximately 12 million of which were shared by at least two donors. A nearest-neighbor algorithm error-corrected the raw reads and collapsed the reads into unique sequences, merging closely related sequences to remove PCR and sequencing errors. Alignment of CDR3 sequences to IMGT reference sequences was used to assign V, D and J gene segments. For a sequence to be retained, at least a six-nucleotide match to both a V gene segment and a J gene segment was required. Rearrangements were called productive when the CDR3 lacked stop codons and stayed in frame with V and J; all others were non-productive. CDR3 was defined by IMGT convention, running from the second conserved V-encoded cysteine to the conserved J-encoded phenylalanine. The earlier analysis of fewer than 750 of the donors excluded sequences that lacked an unambiguous match to a single V gene segment. In an earlier analysis of 587 of the donors, V segments were called functional above 56.7% productive rearrangements and were called segregating when the between-donor standard deviation exceeded 5%. To diagnose cytomegalovirus status from the catalog of TCR beta chain sequences, a statistical classification framework was built. In a later analysis, TCR nucleotide sequences were compared against IMGT/GENE-DB human TR gene sequences so that V and J genes could be assigned. A later analysis assigned CDR3 sequences and most-parsimonious VDJ recombination scenarios with the TCRdist pipeline. In a later analysis, each TCR beta chain was defined by its CDR3 amino acid sequence together with its V-gene family, and reads lacking a unique V-gene family were excluded. As a way to deal with suspected cross-contamination and a sequencing artifact, a later analysis dropped 500 to 700 nucleotide sequences that were highly shared and had low generation probability. In a later analysis, a clonal expansion index was calculated for each public chain from normalized within-repertoire ranks of inferred template counts. In a later analysis, generation probabilities were computed with a VDJ recombination model fitted to out-of-frame rearrangements, and the resulting probabilities were checked against IGoR. In a later analysis, hypergeometric tests were used to score TCR-TCR, TCR-HLA and TCR-CMV co-occurrence, with a repertoire-size bias correction applied to TCR pairs. A later analysis estimated false discovery rates by permuting HLA or CMV assignments 20 times. A later analysis grouped co-occurring TCRs with DBSCAN, adding TCRdist sequence similarity when clustering within HLA-allele-positive subsets. For co-occurrence clustering, repertoires with fewer than 30,000 or more than 120,000 public chains were excluded, along with four to six repertoires with anomalous nucleotide sharing. Imported from immuneACCESS, the table was reduced by TCRdb to in-frame sequences with V and J called. These copies leave out some clones; in studies compared against another copy, an unresolved V gene accounts for under half, and the cause of the remainder is not known. V and J calls and clone size are given by that table; D and trimming were obtained from the DNA. Here the sample has under 150,000 clones; 60% to 85% occur a single time. Clones ranked in the top ten supply under 2% of the sample.

The CDR1 and CDR2 encoded by the germline V gene (reference sequence) are GTSNPN and SVGIG. V lost 2 bases and J lost 4 bases, and the count of bases not matched to a germline gene is 7. The CDR3 runs 15 amino acids, cysteine and phenylalanine included. The kept DNA is CDR3 alone, 45 bases in frame from the first base. The cohort was made up of approximately 670 healthy bone marrow donors. All cohort members were sampled while nominally healthy, although unrecorded immune exposures were likely present. The donor was CMV seropositive and belonged to the group of 270 or so seropositive cohort members. Every donor gave a peripheral blood sample, and the peripheral blood mononuclear cells from that sample were used for TCR beta sequencing. The Qiagen DNeasy Blood Extraction Kit was used to extract genomic DNA from the blood cell samples.

Sequencing was carried out using PBMCs. The rearrangement combines TRBV30 with TRBJ2-3, and TRBD2 matches 9 of the central bases. The origin of this receptor is a female donor in good health and CMV-seropositive. The CDR3 region: CAWSFKRGDPDTQYF. The base sequence is TGTGCCTGGAGTTTTAAGCGGGGGGATCCAGATACGCAGTATTTT.